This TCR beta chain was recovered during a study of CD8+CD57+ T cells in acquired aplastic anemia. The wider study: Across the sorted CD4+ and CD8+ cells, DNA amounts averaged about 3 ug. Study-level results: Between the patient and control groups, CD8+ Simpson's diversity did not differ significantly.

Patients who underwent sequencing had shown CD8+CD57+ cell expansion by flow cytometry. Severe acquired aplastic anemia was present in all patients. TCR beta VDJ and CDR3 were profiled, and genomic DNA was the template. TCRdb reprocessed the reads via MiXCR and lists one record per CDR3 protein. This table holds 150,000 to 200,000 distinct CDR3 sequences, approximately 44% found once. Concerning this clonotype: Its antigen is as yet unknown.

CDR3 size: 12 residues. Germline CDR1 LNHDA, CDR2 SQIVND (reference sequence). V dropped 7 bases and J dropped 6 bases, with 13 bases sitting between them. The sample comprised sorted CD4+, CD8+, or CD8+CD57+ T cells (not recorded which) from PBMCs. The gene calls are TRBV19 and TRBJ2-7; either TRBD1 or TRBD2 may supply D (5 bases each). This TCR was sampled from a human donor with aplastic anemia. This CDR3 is CASNRGGGEQYF. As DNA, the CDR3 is TGTGCCAGTAACCGGGGCGGAGGCGAGCAGTACTTC.